This T cell receptor (delta chain) comes out of a study of gamma-delta chains in newborns, infants, children. A note on this clone: In the same sample, other DNA sequences code for this CDR3.

CDR3 size: 20 residues. Germline values: CDR1 GEAIGNYY, CDR2 EKD. V dropped 5 bases and J dropped 1 base, with 23 bases sitting between them. TCRdb re-called the reads using CATT. Of 4,000 to 4,500 delta-chain clones listed, more than 5% are singletons. This receptor was taken from a child who was a newborn, infant or young child, either healthy, febrile or measles-vaccinated (not recorded which). What was sequenced was blood. J is TRDJ3 and V is TRDV2; D might be TRDD3 (5 bases). CDR3 loop: CACAPLGTGARSWDTRQMFF. As DNA, the CDR3 is TGTGCCTGTGCCCCCTTGGGTACTGGAGCTAGGTCCTGGGACACCCGACAGATGTTTTTC.